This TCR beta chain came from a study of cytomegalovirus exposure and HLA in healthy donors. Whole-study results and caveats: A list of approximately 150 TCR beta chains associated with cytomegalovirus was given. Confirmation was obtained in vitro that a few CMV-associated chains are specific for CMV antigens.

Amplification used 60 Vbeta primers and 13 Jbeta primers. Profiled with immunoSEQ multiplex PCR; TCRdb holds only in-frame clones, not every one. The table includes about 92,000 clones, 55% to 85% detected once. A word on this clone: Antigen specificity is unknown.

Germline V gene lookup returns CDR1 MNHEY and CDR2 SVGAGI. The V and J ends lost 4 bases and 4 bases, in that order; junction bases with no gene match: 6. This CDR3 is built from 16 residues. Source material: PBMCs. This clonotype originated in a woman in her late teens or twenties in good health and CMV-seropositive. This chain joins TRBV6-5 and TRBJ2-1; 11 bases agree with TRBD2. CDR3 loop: CASSSTSGTQYNEQFF. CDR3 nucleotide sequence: TGTGCCAGCAGTTCGACTAGCGGGACCCAATACAATGAGCAGTTCTTC.